The clone carrying this T cell receptor (beta chain) was detected only once. Its matching antigen is unknown. Noted time point: week 5, during vaccination. The investigators gave 300 ug of mutant IDH1 20-mer peptide in each vaccine dose, together with topical imiquimod. New WHO grade 3 or 4 astrocytomas that were IDH1-mutant and ATRX-lost occurred in the donors. V was pared by 1 base and J by 5 bases, with 8 bases between. Looked up from germline, CDR1 is LGHNT and CDR2 is FRNRAP. CDR3 length equals 13 residues. The data derive from a study of a mutant IDH1 vaccine in newly diagnosed glioma. Study context: Eight vaccine injections were given to patients in weeks 1, 3, 5, 7, 11, 15, 19 and 23. Radiotherapy, temozolomide, or both had been given previously, and both were given to most.

The data were produced by immunoSEQ multiplex PCR, yet TCRdb's version contains in-frame clones alone and is incomplete. The table records 52,000 or so clones, about 80% of them present only once. The material sequenced was PBMCs, taken from a glioma patient whose treatment included an IDH1 peptide vaccine. This clonotype was sampled from a woman younger than 30 with glioma. Some clones in this sample may be carry-over from other donors' samples. The V and J genes are TRBV12-5 and TRBJ1-2; the D is unclear. The CDR3 is CASGLAQGYGYTF. In DNA form, the CDR3 reads TGTGCTAGTGGTTTGGCCCAAGGGTATGGCTACACCTTC. The whole variable domain, remainder taken from reference TRBV12-5 and TRBJ1-2, is DARVTQTPRHKVTEMGQEVTMRCQPILGHNTVFWYRQTMMQGLELLAYFRNRAPLDDSGMPKDRFSAEMPDATLATLKIQPSEPRDSAVYFCASGLAQGYGYTFGSGTRLTVV.